This entry features one T cell receptor (beta chain) sequence. The protocol was immunoSEQ multiplex PCR, while the TCRdb copy is restricted to in-frame clones and leaves out a portion. The repertoire holds 120,000 or so clones, with roughly 90% as singletons. This sample is part of a study of T cell responses to AZD1222 COVID-19 vaccine. The germline CDR1 and CDR2 sequences are MDHEN and SYDVKM. This CDR3 is built from 14 residues. J lost 10 bases, V lost 6 bases, and 8 bases had no gene match. This receptor was obtained from an adult who received the AZD1222 COVID-19 vaccine. J is TRBJ2-7 and V is TRBV28; 14 bases map to TRBD2. The sequencing here drew on peripheral blood, taken 28 days after the second AZD1222 dose. CDR3 region: CASSRGTSGRRQYF. The DNA for the CDR3 is TGTGCCAGCAGCCGCGGGACTAGCGGGAGACGACAGTACTTC.